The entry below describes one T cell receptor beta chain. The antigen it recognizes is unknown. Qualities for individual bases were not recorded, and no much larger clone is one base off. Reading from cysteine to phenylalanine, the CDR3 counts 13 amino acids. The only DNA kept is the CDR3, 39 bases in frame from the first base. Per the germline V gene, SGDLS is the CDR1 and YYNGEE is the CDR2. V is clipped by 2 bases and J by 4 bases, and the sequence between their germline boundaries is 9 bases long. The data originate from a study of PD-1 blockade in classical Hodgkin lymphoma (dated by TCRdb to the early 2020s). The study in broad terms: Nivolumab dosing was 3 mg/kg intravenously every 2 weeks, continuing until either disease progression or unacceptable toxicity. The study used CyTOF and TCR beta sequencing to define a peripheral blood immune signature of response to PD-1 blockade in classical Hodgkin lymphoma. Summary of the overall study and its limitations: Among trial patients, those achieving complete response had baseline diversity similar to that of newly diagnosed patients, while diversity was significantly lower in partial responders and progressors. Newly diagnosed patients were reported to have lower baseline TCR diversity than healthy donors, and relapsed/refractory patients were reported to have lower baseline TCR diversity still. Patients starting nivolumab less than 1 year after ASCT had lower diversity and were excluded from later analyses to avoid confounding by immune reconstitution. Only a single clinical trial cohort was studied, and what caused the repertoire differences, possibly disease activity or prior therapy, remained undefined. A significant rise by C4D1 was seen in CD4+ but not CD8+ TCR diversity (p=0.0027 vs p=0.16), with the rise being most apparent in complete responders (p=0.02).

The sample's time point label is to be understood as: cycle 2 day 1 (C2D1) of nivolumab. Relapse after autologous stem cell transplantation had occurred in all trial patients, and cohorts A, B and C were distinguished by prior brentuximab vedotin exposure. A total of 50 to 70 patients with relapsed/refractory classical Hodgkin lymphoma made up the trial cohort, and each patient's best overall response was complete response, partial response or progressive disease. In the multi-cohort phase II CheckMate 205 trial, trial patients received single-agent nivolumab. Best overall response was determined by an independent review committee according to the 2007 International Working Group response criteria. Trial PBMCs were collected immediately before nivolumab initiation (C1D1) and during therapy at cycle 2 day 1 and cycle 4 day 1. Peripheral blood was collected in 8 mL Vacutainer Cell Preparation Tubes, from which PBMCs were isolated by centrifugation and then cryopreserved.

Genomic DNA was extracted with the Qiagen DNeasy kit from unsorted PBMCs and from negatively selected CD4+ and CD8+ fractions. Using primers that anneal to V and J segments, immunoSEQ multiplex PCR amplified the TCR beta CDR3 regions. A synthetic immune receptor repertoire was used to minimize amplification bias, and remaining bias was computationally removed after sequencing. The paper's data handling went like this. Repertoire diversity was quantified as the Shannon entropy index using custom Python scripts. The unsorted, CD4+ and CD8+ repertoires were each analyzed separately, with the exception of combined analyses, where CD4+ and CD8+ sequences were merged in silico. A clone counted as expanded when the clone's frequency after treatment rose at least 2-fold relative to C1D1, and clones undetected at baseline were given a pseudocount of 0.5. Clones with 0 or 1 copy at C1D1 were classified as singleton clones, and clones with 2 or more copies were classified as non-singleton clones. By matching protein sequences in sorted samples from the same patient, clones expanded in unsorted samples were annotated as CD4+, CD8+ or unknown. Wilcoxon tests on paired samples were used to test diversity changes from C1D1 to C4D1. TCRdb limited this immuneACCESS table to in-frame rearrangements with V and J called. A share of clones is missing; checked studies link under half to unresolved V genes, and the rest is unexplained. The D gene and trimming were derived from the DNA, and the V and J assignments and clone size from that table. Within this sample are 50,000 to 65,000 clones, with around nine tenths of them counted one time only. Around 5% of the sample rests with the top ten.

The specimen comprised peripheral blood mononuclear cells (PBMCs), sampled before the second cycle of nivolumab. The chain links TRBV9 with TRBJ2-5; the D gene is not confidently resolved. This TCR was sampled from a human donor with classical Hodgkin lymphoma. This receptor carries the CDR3 CASSVVPGETQYF. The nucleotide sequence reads TGTGCCAGCAGCGTGGTGCCCGGAGAGACCCAGTACTTC.